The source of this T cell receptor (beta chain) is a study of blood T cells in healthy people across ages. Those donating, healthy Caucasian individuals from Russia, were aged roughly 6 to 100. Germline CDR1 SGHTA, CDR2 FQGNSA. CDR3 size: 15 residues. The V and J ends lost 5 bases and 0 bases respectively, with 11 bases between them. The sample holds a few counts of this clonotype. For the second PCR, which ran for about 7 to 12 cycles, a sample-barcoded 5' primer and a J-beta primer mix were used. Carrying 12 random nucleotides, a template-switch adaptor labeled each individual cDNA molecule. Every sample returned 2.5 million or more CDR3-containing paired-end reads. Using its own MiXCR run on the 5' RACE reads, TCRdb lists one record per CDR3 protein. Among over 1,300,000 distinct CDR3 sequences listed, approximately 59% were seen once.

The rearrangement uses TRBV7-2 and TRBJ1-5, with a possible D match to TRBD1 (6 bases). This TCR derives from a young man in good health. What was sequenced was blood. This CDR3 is CASSPRGDSNQPQHF. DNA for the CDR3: TGTGCCAGCAGCCCTAGGGGGGATAGCAATCAGCCCCAGCATTTT.